A single sample is the source of the 14 T cell receptor beta chains below, sequenced in a study of identifying expanded T cells in peripheral blood. Assay: immunoSEQ multiplex PCR; the TCRdb copy retains only in-frame clones and omits some. Here the sample spans some 100,000 clones, approximately 89% being singletons. Sequenced: blood. These receptor sequences come from a person aged 18 to 75 in good health.

This rearrangement joins TRBV29-1 to TRBJ1-1; the D is unclear. The V and J ends lost 2 bases and 0 bases respectively, with 7 bases between them. The CDR3 loop spans 13 amino acids. Per the germline V gene, CDR1 is SQVTM and CDR2 is ANQGSEA. This chain's CDR3 is CSVERSMNTEAFF. Here the CDR3 DNA reads TGCAGCGTTGAAAGGTCAATGAACACTGAAGCTTTCTTT.

The J gene is TRBJ2-1, the V gene TRBV30; D is perhaps TRBD2 (6 bases). Trimming left V 3 bases short and J 1 base short, with 10 bases between. From germline, CDR1 is GTSNPN and CDR2 SVGIG (reference sequence). This CDR3 is built from 14 residues. CDR3 sequence: CAWRRLESYNEQFF. CDR3 nucleotides: TGTGCCTGGAGGAGACTAGAGTCCTACAATGAGCAGTTCTTC.

This chain joins TRBV5-8 and TRBJ1-1; D is uncertain. V lost 4 bases, J lost 0 bases, and 7 bases lay in between. The CDR3 has 13 amino acids. Germline CDR1 SGHTS, CDR2 YDEGEE. The CDR3 sequence is CASSRDMNTEAFF. In DNA, the CDR3 is TGTGCCAGCAGCAGGGATATGAACACTGAAGCTTTCTTT.

The rearrangement links TRBV7-2 to TRBJ1-1, with 7 bases aligning to TRBD1. The V segment lost 2 bases and the J segment 3 bases; nucleotides outside the gene matches: 12. Germline-derived CDR1 and CDR2 are SGHTA and FQGNSA. CDR3 length: 17 amino acids. CDR3 in DNA: TGTGCCAGCAGCTTAACCCCGGACAGGAGGCAATACACTGAAGCTTTCTTT. This encodes CASSLTPDRRQYTEAFF.

This chain links TRBV4-1 with TRBJ1-2; possible D gene TRBD1, 5 bases. V was trimmed by 4 bases and J by 4 bases, leaving 13 bases between them. The germline CDR1 and CDR2 sequences are MGHRA and YSYEKL. The CDR3 has 14 residues. The CDR3 loop is CASSRDRVSYGYTF. The DNA for the CDR3 is TGCGCCAGCAGCCGAGACAGAGTGAGCTATGGCTACACCTTC.

The CDR3 bases are TGTGCCAGCGTGGGGGATCGGCTAGCGGCGACCACAGATACGCAGTATTTT. Translating it yields CASVGDRLAATTDTQYF. The chain is built from TRBV2 and TRBJ2-3, with 7 bases lining up with TRBD2. The V gene end was trimmed by 8 bases and the J gene end by 2 bases; junction bases not matched to a gene: 16. The CDR3 is made up of 17 amino acids. The germline V gene has CDR1 SNHLY and CDR2 FYNNEI.

The chain recombines TRBV27 with TRBJ1-6, with TRBD1 identical over 7 bases. CDR1 MNHEY and CDR2 SMNVEV come from the germline V gene (reference sequence). J gave up 13 bases and V 3 bases, and 9 bases lay outside the gene matches. This CDR3 contains 14 residues. CDR3 region: CASSFEQGNGPLHF. CDR3 nucleotides: TGTGCCAGCAGTTTTGAACAGGGGAACGGTCCCCTCCACTTT.

This sequence joins TRBV7-3 and TRBJ2-1; the match to TRBD1 covers 11 bases. Germline CDR1 is SGHTA and CDR2 is FQGTGA. CDR3 length: 17 residues. V lost 5 bases to trimming and J lost 9 bases; unmatched junction nucleotides: 15. The CDR3 loop is CASSLRTGTGGFGEQFF. The DNA for the CDR3 is TGTGCCAGCAGCCTTAGGACCGGGACAGGGGGTTTCGGTGAGCAGTTCTTC.

V is TRBV7-9 and J is TRBJ1-2; 9 bases align to TRBD1. Trimming at V came to 2 bases and at J to 8 bases, leaving 12 bases not matched to a gene. The length of the CDR3 is 16 residues. Germline CDR1 and CDR2: SEHNR and FQNEAQ (reference sequence). The CDR3 loop is CASSLLGTGSKEGYTF. CDR3 coding DNA: TGTGCCAGCAGCTTACTCGGGACAGGGAGTAAGGAGGGCTACACCTTC. The full variable domain, with the rest looked up from reference TRBV7-9 and TRBJ1-2, is DTGVSQNPRHKITKRGQNVTFRCDPISEHNRLYWYRQTLGQGPEFLTYFQNEAQLEKSRLLSDRFSAERPKGSFSTLEIQRTEQGDSAMYLCASSLLGTGSKEGYTFGSGTRLTVV.

This clone appeared a few times. The chain has TRBV14 and TRBJ1-6; D uncertain. Germline V CDR1 and CDR2: SGHDN, FVKESK. This CDR3 contains 13 residues. The V and J ends lost 4 bases and 7 bases respectively, with 8 bases between them. The CDR3 loop is CASSRGGNSPLHF. The CDR3 region has the DNA TGTGCCAGCAGCCGCGGTGGGAATTCACCCCTCCACTTT. The variable domain in full, with the rest retrieved from reference TRBV14 and TRBJ1-6, is EAGVTQFPSHSVIEKGQTVTLRCDPISGHDNLYWYRRVMGKEIKFLLHFVKESKQDESGMPNNRFLAERTGGTYSTLKVQPAELEDSGVYFCASSRGGNSPLHFGNGTRLTVT.

CDR3 nucleotides: TGTGCCTGGAGGACTAGCGGGGCAGAGACCCAGTACTTC. It specifies CAWRTSGAETQYF. This chain links TRBV30 with TRBJ2-5, with 11 bases aligning to TRBD2. The V gene end was trimmed by 3 bases and the J gene end by 4 bases; junction bases not matched to a gene: 1. Per germline, CDR1 GTSNPN and CDR2 SVGIG (reference sequence). The CDR3 sequence is 13 residues long.

The chain links TRBV6-5 to TRBJ1-2, with D possibly TRBD1 on 5 matching bases. In germline, CDR1 is MNHEY, CDR2 SVGAGI. V was trimmed by 2 bases and J by 8 bases, leaving 15 bases between them. The CDR3 loop spans 14 amino acids. CDR3 region: CASSYEGGSGGYTF. The CDR3 DNA sequence: TGTGCCAGCAGTTACGAGGGAGGTTCAGGGGGCTACACCTTC.

The chain employs TRBV5-1 and TRBJ1-5, with D unresolved. CDR1 and CDR2 (germline): SGHRS, YFSETQ. CDR3 length equals 15 residues. V lost 0 bases to trimming and J lost 6 bases, with 13 bases between them. This chain's CDR3 is CASSLGVGLAQPQHF. The CDR3 nucleotides read TGCGCCAGCAGCTTGGGGGTCGGGTTGGCTCAGCCCCAGCATTTT.

The chain is built from TRBV19 and TRBJ2-1; TRBD1 agrees at 7 bases. Germline CDR1 is LNHDA and CDR2 is SQIVND (reference sequence). V gave up 5 bases and J gave up 2 bases; unmatched junction bases: 9. This CDR3 has 16 residues. The CDR3: CASSSLDRVTYNEQFF. CDR3 bases: TGTGCCAGTAGTTCTCTTGACAGGGTGACCTACAATGAGCAGTTCTTC.